A selection of T cell receptor beta chains follows, all from one sample in a study of early T cells in non-severe SARS-CoV-2 infection. TCRdb used MiXCR to reprocess the 5' RACE reads, holding one entry per CDR3 protein. The sample holds approximately 64,000 distinct CDR3 sequences, more than 15% seen once. Sequences were derived from whole blood, sampled at baseline. Every receptor here comes from an adult who was a healthcare worker with PCR-confirmed SARS-CoV-2 infection or an uninfected control (not recorded which). Both conserved end residues are part of each CDR3.

CASSANGPGELFF | TRBJ2-2 | TRBV2
CASSPRGQATYQETQYF | TRBJ2-5 | TRBV7-6
CASSPATGGYGYTF | TRBJ1-2 | TRBV7-2
CASSYSIQGTSPLHF | TRBJ1-6 | TRBV6-5
CASSVPGAGANVLTF | TRBJ2-6 | TRBV9
CASSGDRGHQETQYF | TRBJ2-5 | TRBV9
CSVEVGGPTEAFF | TRBJ1-1 | TRBV29-1
CSVVQGSETQYF | TRBJ2-5 | TRBV29-1
CASSTTRENRVAAFF | TRBJ1-1 | TRBV7-8
CASTVGSYNSPLHF | TRBJ1-6 | TRBV25-1
CASSTTSGASGANVLTF | TRBJ2-6 | TRBV9
CASSRDRGNYEQYF | TRBJ2-7 | TRBV7-8
CASRADRDNSPLHF | TRBJ1-6 | TRBV6-5
CASSSDIITTRQKNTEAFF | TRBJ1-1 | TRBV5-6
CSVGVAGANEQYF | TRBJ2-7 | TRBV29-1
CASSYSIGSGTDNSPLHF | TRBJ1-6 | TRBV6-6
CASSEVDRNIQYF | TRBJ2-4 | TRBV6-1
CASSSDFYEQYF | TRBJ2-7 | TRBV7-2
CASSFGQTYGYTF | TRBJ1-2 | TRBV6-6
CASKYGRGTDTQYF | TRBJ2-3 | TRBV27
CASSEAGGLLDTQYF | TRBJ2-3 | TRBV7-2
CSASPQGAGSEKLFF | TRBJ1-4 | TRBV20-1
CASSLSGGGSQPQHF | TRBJ1-5 | TRBV5-1
CSARFPGPPKNIQYF | TRBJ2-4 | TRBV20-1
CSARRPSGGANEQFF | TRBJ2-1 | TRBV20-1
CASSPNWVGLGYTF | TRBJ1-2 | TRBV7-9
CASSLQGRTTDTQYF | TRBJ2-3 | TRBV18
CSAQAGTGELFF | TRBJ2-2 | TRBV20-1
CASSDSRSGGNTIYF | TRBJ1-3 | TRBV2
CASSQLGGPYEQYF | TRBJ2-7 | TRBV7-8
CASSRSGNSPLHF | TRBJ1-6 | TRBV7-6
CASSLRFGGGYEQYF | TRBJ2-7 | TRBV7-2
CASSGQGARTKNIQYF | TRBJ2-4 | TRBV10-1